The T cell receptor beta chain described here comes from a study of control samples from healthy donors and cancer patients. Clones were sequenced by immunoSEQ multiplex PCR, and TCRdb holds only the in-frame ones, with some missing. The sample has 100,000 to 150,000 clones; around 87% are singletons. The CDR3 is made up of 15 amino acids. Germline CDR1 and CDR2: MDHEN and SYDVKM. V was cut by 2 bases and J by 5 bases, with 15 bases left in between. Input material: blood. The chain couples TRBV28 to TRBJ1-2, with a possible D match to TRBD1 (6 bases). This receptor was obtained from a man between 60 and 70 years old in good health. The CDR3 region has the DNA TGTGCCAGCAGTTTAGGGACAACAAACCAGTATGGCTACACCTTC. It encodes CASSLGTTNQYGYTF.